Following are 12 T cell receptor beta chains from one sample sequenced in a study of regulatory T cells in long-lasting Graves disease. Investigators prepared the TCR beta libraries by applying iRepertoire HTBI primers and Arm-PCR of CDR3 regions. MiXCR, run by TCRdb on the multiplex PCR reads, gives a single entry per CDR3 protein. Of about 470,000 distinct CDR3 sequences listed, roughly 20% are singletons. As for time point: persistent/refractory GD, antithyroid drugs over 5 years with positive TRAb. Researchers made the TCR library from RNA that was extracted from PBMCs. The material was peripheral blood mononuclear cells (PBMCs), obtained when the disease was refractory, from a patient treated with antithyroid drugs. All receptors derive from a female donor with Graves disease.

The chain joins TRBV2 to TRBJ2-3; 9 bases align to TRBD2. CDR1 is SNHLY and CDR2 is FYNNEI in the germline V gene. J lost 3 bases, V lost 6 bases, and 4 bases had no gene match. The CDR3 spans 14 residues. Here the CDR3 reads CASSSLAGTDTQYF. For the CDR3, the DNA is TGTGCCAGCAGCTCCCTAGCGGGAACAGATACGCAGTATTTT.

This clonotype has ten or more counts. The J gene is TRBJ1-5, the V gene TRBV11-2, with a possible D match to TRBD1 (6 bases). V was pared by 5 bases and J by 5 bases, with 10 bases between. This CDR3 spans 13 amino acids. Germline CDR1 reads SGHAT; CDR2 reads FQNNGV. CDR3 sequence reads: CASSRTVYQPQHF. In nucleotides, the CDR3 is TGTGCCAGCAGCAGGACAGTGTATCAGCCCCAGCATTTT.

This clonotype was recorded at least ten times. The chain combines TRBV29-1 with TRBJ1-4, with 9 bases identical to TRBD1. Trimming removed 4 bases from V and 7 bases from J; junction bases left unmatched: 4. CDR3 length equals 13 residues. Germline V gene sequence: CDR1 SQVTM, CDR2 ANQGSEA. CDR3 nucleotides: TGCAGCGTTGCTGAGACAGGGGGTGAAAAACTGTTTTTT. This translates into CSVAETGGEKLFF.

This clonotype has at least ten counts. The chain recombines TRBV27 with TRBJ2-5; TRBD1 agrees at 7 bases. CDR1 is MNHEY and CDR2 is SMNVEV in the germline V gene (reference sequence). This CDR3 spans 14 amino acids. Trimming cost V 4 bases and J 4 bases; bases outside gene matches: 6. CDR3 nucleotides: TGTGCCAGCAGTTCACGTCGACAGGGAGAGACCCAGTACTTC. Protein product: CASSSRRQGETQYF.

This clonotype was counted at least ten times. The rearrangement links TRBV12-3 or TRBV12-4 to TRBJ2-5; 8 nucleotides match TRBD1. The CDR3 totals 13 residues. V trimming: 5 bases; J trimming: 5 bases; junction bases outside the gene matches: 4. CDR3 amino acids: CASSPDRGETQYF. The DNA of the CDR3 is TGTGCCAGCAGTCCCGACAGGGGTGAGACCCAGTACTTC.

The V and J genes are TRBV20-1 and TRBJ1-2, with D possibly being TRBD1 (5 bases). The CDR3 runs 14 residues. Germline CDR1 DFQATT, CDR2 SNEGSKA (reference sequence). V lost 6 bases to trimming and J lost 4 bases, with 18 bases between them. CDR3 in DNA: TGCAGTGCCCCTCCCCACGCCGGGGGCTATGGCTACACCTTC. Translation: CSAPPHAGGYGYTF.

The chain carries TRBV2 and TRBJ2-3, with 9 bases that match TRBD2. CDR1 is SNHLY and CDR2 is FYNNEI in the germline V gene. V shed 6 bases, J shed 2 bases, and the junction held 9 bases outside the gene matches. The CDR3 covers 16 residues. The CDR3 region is CASSPEPSGITDTQYF. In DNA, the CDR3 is TGTGCCAGCAGCCCTGAACCTAGCGGGATCACAGATACGCAGTATTTT. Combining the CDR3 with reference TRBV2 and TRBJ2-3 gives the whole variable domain EPEVTQTPSHQVTQMGQEVILRCVPISNHLYFYWYRQILGQKVEFLVSFYNNEISEKSEIFDDQFSVERPDGSNFTLKIRSTKLEDSAMYFCASSPEPSGITDTQYFGPGTRLTVL.

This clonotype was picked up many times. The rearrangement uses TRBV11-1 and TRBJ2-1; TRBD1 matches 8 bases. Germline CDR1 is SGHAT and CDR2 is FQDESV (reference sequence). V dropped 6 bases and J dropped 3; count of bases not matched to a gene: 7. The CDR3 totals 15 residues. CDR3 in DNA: TGTGCCAGCAGTACGACAGGGGATTACTACAATGAGCAGTTCTTC. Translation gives CASSTTGDYYNEQFF.

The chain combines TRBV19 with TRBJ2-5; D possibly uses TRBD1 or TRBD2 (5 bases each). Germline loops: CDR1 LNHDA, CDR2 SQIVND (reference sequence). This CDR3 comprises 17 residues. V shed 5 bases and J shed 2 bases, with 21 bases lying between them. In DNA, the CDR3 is TGTGCCAGTAGTCCCATACCCCGGGACCGCCGGCAAGAGACCCAGTACTTC. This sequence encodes CASSPIPRDRRQETQYF.

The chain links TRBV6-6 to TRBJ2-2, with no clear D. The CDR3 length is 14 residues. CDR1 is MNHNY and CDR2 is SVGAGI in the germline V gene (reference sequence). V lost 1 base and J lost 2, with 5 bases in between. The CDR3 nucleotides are TGTGCCAGCAGTTACTGGAGAAACACCGGGGAGCTGTTTTTT. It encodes CASSYWRNTGELFF.

The CDR3 here is CASSPTRTGGYTEAFF. The DNA for the CDR3 is TGCGCCAGCAGCCCCACCCGGACAGGAGGGTACACTGAAGCTTTCTTT. This chain uses TRBV5-1 with TRBJ1-1; 7 bases fit TRBD1. The CDR3 consists of 16 residues. Germline CDR1 reads SGHRS; CDR2 reads YFSETQ. Trimming removed 4 bases from V and 3 bases from J; junction bases left unmatched: 12.

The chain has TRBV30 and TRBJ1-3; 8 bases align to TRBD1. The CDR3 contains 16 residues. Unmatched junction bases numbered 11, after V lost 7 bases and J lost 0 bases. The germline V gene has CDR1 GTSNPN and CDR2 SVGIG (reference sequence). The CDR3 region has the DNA TGTGCCTATCTCGGGACAGGACTCAACTCTGGAAACACCATATATTTT. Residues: CAYLGTGLNSGNTIYF.